This entry features one TCR beta chain sequence. Its antigen is unknown. Base qualities are not recorded, but no much larger clone differs from it by a single base. Sequences SGDLS (CDR1) and YYNGEE (CDR2) are obtained from the germline V gene. The CDR3 measures 16 amino acids from cysteine to phenylalanine. Only the CDR3 part of the read is kept: 48 bases, read in frame from the first base. Trimming takes 2 bases off V and 3 bases off J; junction bases not matched to a gene: 3. Using the deep immunoSEQ assay, multiplex PCR amplified TCR CDR3 regions from genomic DNA. For each cell subset, the extracted genomic DNA was distributed evenly across all wells of several immunoSEQ 96-well plates, and each plate served as one replicate. For sorted subsets, approximately 0.2 ug of genomic DNA, equivalent to 25,000 to 35,000 T cell genomes, went into each replicate PCR. Purified libraries were measured with a Qubit 3.0 fluorometer, size-checked on a Bioanalyzer 2100, and measured again with the KAPA Library Quantification kit. Each immunoSEQ 96-well plate was sequenced on its own single-read 150-cycle Illumina NextSeq 550 flow cell. In the paper's pipeline: Because the immunoSEQ output included only junctional sequences and no quality scores, the filtering could not be the same as the filtering used for full-length reads. Sequences were annotated with PyIR, a Python wrapper for IgBLAST v1.9, and V/J genes and CDR3 were assigned using IMGT germline references. Reads with weak V/J assignments (E-value above 1e-6), missing CDR3, stop codons, out-of-frame junctions, or ambiguous translated residues were removed. V3J clonotypes were defined as sequences sharing the same inferred V gene, J gene, and CDR3 amino acid sequence. Percentage overlap between repertoires was computed as shared unique clonotypes divided by the size of the smaller repertoire. Richness of each repertoire was evaluated using RTK rarefaction, the Chao1 estimator, and Recon v2.1 estimates of unobserved clonotypes. Generation probabilities were computed with OLGA for all TCRbeta clonotypes obtained by the gDNA method from several donors. TCRdb re-hosts the immuneACCESS table, in-frame sequences only. Its copies lack some clones; in the studies checked, an unresolved V gene accounts for under half of them, and the cause for the rest is not known. Clonal size and the V and J genes are those of that table, whereas D and trimming came from the DNA. The sample data list some 2.1 million clones, and 93% of these were observed just once. The top ten clones comprise more than 1.5% of the sample.

These data come from a study of shared clonotypes between healthy human individuals (dated by TCRdb to 2020 to 2022). Study-level background: The cohort comprised a couple of women and a few men aged 18 to 49 years. For each donor, CD4 naive and CD4 memory were each run on three plates, CD8 naive on two plates, and CD8 memory on one plate. To estimate repertoire size and how much clonotypes are shared between individuals, the study performed deep sequencing of blood TCR repertoires from about five healthy adults. To increase sequencing depth and limit assay-specific biases, different laboratories used diverse techniques to prepare libraries and sequence TCR repertoires. Per donor, leukapheresis produced somewhere between about 0.85 and 9.5 billion PBMCs. The study at large found these results: Compared with non-shared clonotypes, the clonotypes found in all four sorted-subset donors had higher generation probabilities. Even with the large sequencing depth, rarefaction of the sorted-subset datasets indicated that sequencing was incomplete. Roughly 5% of naive CD4, around 3.6% of naive CD8, about 2.4% of memory CD4, and around 0.42% of memory CD8 clonotypes were shared across a few donors. Because the study included a small number of donors, the genetic and exposure-history diversity represented was limited. Sampling was limited to blood, and TCR repertoires in tissue likely differ from TCR repertoires in blood. Pairwise subsampling indicated that sequencing depth was expected to affect the degree of clonotype sharing among donors. Larger estimated clonotype richness was generally found for naive subsets than for memory subsets.

CD8 naive samples were CD45RO-negative cells positively selected for CCR7, giving a CD45RA+CCR7+ population that excluded TemRA cells. The donors were healthy, HIV-negative adults who had no recently reported acute infections or vaccinations. Only Caucasian adults living in Nashville, Tennessee, USA were represented among the donors. After blood collection by leukapheresis, PBMCs were isolated using Ficoll-Histopaque density gradient centrifugation and then cryopreserved in the vapor phase of liquid nitrogen. Purity and quantity of every magnetically sorted T cell population were checked by analytical flow cytometry. Genomic DNA was isolated from every sorted fraction and measured by UV absorbance on a Nanodrop 2000c.

The rearrangement combines TRBV9 with TRBJ2-3; the central 13 bases match TRBD2. Sequencing used naive CD8+ T cells from PBMCs. Interpreted using the paper, the cell subset or site label stands for: CD45RA+CCR7+. This sequence originates from a man younger than 30 in good health. Some clones in this sample may be carry-over from other donors' samples. The sequenced DNA: TGTGCCAGCAGCGTCGGGACTAGCGGGGAAACAGATACGCAGTATTTT. Its protein is CASSVGTSGETDTQYF.